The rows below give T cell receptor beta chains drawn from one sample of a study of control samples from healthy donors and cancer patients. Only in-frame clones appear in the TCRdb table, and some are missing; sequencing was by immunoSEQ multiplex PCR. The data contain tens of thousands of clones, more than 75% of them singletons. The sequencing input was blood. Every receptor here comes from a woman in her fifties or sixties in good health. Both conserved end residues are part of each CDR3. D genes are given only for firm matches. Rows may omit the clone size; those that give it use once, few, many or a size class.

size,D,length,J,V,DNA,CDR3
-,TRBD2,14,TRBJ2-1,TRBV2,TGTGCCAGCAGACTAGCGGGAGAATATAATGAGCAGTTCTTC,CASRLAGEYNEQFF
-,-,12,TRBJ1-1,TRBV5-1,TGCGCCAGCAGCTTGGAGGGACAAGGAGCTTTCTTT,CASSLEGQGAFF
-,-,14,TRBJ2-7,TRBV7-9,TGTGCCAGCAGCTTCGGACGGTTATCCTACGAGCAGTACTTC,CASSFGRLSYEQYF
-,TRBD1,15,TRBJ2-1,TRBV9,TGTGCCAGCAGCGCCACAGGGGGCCCCTACAATGAGCAGTTCTTC,CASSATGGPYNEQFF
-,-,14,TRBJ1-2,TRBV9,TGTGCCAGCAGCGTAGATCCAGGGAGTAGTGGCTACACCTTC,CASSVDPGSSGYTF
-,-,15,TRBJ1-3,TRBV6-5,TGTGCCAGCAGTTACTCTGGAGGGGCGGGAAACACCATATATTTT,CASSYSGGAGNTIYF
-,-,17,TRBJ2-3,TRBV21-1,TGTGCCAGCAGCAAAACTTTTGACAGGGATGGCACAGATACGCAGTATTTT,CASSKTFDRDGTDTQYF
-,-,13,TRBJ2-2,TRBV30,TGTGCCTGGAGTGTAAGGAACACCGGGGAGCTGTTTTTT,CAWSVRNTGELFF
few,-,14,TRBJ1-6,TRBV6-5,TGTGCCAGCAGTTACTCCAGGGAGGGCTCACCCCTCCACTTT,CASSYSREGSPLHF
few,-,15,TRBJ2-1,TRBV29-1,TGCAGCGTTGAAGGTCTAGGAGGACCCTACAATGAGCAGTTCTTC,CSVEGLGGPYNEQFF
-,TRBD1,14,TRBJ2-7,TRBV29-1,TGCAGCGTTGAAGATGAACAACAGGGGTACGAGCAGTACTTC,CSVEDEQQGYEQYF
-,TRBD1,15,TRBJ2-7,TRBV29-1,TGCAGCGTGGGTGGCCGGGACAGGGGGCTCTACGAGCAGTACTTC,CSVGGRDRGLYEQYF
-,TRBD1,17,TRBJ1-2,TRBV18,TGTGCCAGCTCACCCGTCGCCAGGACAGGGGGCGATGGTGGCTACACCTTC,CASSPVARTGGDGGYTF
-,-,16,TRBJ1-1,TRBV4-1,TGCGCCAGCAGCCAAGAGATAGGGGCAAGGTCCACTGAAACTTTCTTT,CASSQEIGARSTETFF
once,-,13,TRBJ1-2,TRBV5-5,TGTGCCAGCAGCTTGGCGGTATCATATGGCTACACCTTC,CASSLAVSYGYTF
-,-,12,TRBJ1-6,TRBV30,TGTGCCTGGAACCAGGGGAATTCACCCCTCCACTTT,CAWNQGNSPLHF
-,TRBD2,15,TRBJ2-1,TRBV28,TGTGCCAGCAGCCAACTAGCGGGAAGGTACAATGAGCAGTTCTTC,CASSQLAGRYNEQFF
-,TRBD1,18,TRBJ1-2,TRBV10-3,TGTGCCATCAGTGAGCCTAGGCCCAGACAGGGGCAATACTATGGCTACACCTTC,CAISEPRPRQGQYYGYTF
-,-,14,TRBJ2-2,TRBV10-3,TGTGCCATCACTCCACTGGCAGGGACCGGGGAGCTGTTTTTT,CAITPLAGTGELFF
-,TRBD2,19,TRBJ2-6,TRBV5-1,TGCGCCAGCAGCTTGTGGGGGACTACAGGAGCCTCTGGGGCCAACGTCCTGACTTTC,CASSLWGTTGASGANVLTF
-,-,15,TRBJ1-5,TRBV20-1,TGCAGTGCTAGTCAGGGGACCAGCGGCAATCAGCCCCAGCATTTT,CSASQGTSGNQPQHF
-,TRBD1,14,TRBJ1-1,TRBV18,TGTGCCAGCTCACCAGGGGCAGGGGGGGCTGAAGCTTTCTTT,CASSPGAGGAEAFF
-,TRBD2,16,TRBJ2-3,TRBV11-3,TGTGCCAGCAGCTTAGGTCGGCGGGAGATGGCAGATACGCAGTATTTT,CASSLGRREMADTQYF
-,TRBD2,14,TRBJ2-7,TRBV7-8,TGTGCCAGCAGCTCCTTAGGGAGGGCCCACGAGCAGTACTTC,CASSSLGRAHEQYF
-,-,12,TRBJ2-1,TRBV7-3,TGTGCCAGCGGGGTAGGGGGCAATGAGCAGTTCTTC,CASGVGGNEQFF
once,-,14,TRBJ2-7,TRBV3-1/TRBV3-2,TGTGCCAGCAGCCAAGGGCCAGGGGGGCCCGAGCAGTACTTC,CASSQGPGGPEQYF
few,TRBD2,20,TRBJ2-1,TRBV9,TGTGCCAGCAGCGTAGTAGGACTAGGGCCCACCACGAGCTCCTACAATGAGCAGTTCTTC,CASSVVGLGPTTSSYNEQFF
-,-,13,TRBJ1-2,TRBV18,TGTGCCAGCTCCCAAGACAGAAACTATGGCTACACCTTC,CASSQDRNYGYTF
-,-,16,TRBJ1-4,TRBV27,TGTGCCAGCAGTTTAGGGGACGGGCGCCCGGCGGAAAAACTGTTTTTT,CASSLGDGRPAEKLFF
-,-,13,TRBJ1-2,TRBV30,TGTGCCTGGAGTGCGACAGCTTCTTATGGCTACACCTTC,CAWSATASYGYTF
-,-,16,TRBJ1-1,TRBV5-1,TGCGCCAGCAGCTTGGGCTCTTGGCGACAGACCACTGAAGCTTTCTTT,CASSLGSWRQTTEAFF
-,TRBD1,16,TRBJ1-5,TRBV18,TGTGCCAGCTCACCTGGGACAGGGGAAGGCAATCAGCCCCAGCATTTT,CASSPGTGEGNQPQHF
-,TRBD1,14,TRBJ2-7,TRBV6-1,TGTGCCAGCAGTGAACCGGGACAGGGGAACGAGCAGTACTTC,CASSEPGQGNEQYF
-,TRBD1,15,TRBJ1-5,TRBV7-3,TGTGCCAGCAGCCCCGGGACAGGAGTCAATCAGCCCCAGCATTTT,CASSPGTGVNQPQHF
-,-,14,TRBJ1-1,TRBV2,TGTGCCAGCAGTGAAGCGTGGGGATGGACTGAAGCTTTCTTT,CASSEAWGWTEAFF
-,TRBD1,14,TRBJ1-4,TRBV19,TGTGCCAGTAGCCCAGGGGGCGCCGATGAAAAACTGTTTTTT,CASSPGGADEKLFF